The rows below give T cell receptor beta chains drawn from one sample of a study of T cells after posttransplantation cyclophosphamide. Only in-frame clones appear in the TCRdb table, and some are missing; sequencing was by immunoSEQ multiplex PCR. Here the sample spans over 8,000 clones, roughly 84% being singletons. The sequenced sample was PBMCs, obtained after allogeneic stem cell transplant with posttransplant cyclophosphamide. These receptor sequences come from a female patient between 40 and 50 years old who received an allogeneic stem cell transplant from an unrelated donor, was CMV-positive, and had no GVHD. The graft donor may have contributed some T cells. Each CDR3 is given with its conserved first and last residue. The order of the fields is J gene, D gene, clone size, V gene, CDR3 DNA, CDR3 protein. A D gene is named only where the DNA matches it firmly. Size is omitted from some rows. Given values are once, few, many or a class for expanded clones.

TRBJ1-6	NA	once	TRBV19	TGTGCCAGTAGTATAGACTCCCGGGCCGGGGGGACTTCCCCCCTCCACTTT	CASSIDSRAGGTSPLHF
TRBJ1-5	TRBD1	NA	TRBV19	TGTGCCAGTAGTATGGGAACCGGGACAGGGAGGGATCAGCCCCAGCATTTT	CASSMGTGTGRDQPQHF
TRBJ2-5	TRBD1	NA	TRBV5-1	TGCGCCAGCAGCTTGGCGGGACAGCAAGAGACCCAGTACTTC	CASSLAGQQETQYF
TRBJ2-5	TRBD2	NA	TRBV7-3	TGTGCCAGCAGTCCCGAGGGAGGGTTGGAGCAGTACTTC	CASSPEGGLEQYF
TRBJ2-2	TRBD1	NA	TRBV5-4	TGTGCCAGCAGCTTAGCCGGGACAGTAAACACCGGGGAGCTGTTTTTT	CASSLAGTVNTGELFF
TRBJ2-2	NA	NA	TRBV7-3	TGTGCCAGCAGCTTAAACGGGGGCACCGGGGAGCTGTTTTTT	CASSLNGGTGELFF
TRBJ1-1	NA	NA	TRBV11-3	TGTGCCAGCAGCCCCCTCCGGGGTCTTAAGAACACTGAAGCTTTCTTT	CASSPLRGLKNTEAFF
TRBJ2-7	TRBD2	NA	TRBV7-2	TGTGCCAGCAGCCGGACTAGCGGGGGGCCTACCCGCACCTACGAGCAGTACTTC	CASSRTSGGPTRTYEQYF
TRBJ1-4	TRBD1	NA	TRBV30	TGTGCCTGGAGTGTAGGACAGGGGGCACATGAAAAACTGTTTTTT	CAWSVGQGAHEKLFF
TRBJ2-2	TRBD2	NA	TRBV10-3	TGTGCCATCACCCCACTAGCGGGGGGCGGAGGCACCGGGGAGCTGTTTTTT	CAITPLAGGGGTGELFF
TRBJ2-7	NA	once	TRBV10-3	TGTGCCATCAGTGTAAACGAGATGCTTAACTACGAGCAGTACTTC	CAISVNEMLNYEQYF
TRBJ1-2	NA	NA	TRBV19	TGTGCCAGTAGTATCGGGGGTGGTCCCCTCGGTATCTATGGCTACACCTTC	CASSIGGGPLGIYGYTF
TRBJ2-5	NA	NA	TRBV7-3	TGTGCCAGCAGCCCTACCGGACTTCAAGAGACCCAGTACTTC	CASSPTGLQETQYF
TRBJ2-7	NA	NA	TRBV7-2	TGTGCCAGCAGCCTCGACCCCGCGGGACAGATTCGGGAGCAGTACTTC	CASSLDPAGQIREQYF
TRBJ2-7	NA	NA	TRBV4-1	TGCGCCAGCAGCCAAGAAGGGGTCAGTGAGCAGTACTTC	CASSQEGVSEQYF
TRBJ2-5	NA	NA	TRBV2	TGTGCCAGCAGTCCCGGTGTACTCGGGAGACTGGAGACCCAGTACTTC	CASSPGVLGRLETQYF
TRBJ1-4	NA	NA	TRBV30	TGTGCCTGGAGACCGCCAGGGAAACTGTTTTTT	CAWRPPGKLFF
TRBJ2-3	TRBD2	NA	TRBV5-4	TGTGCCAGCAGCTTTAATGGACTAGCGGGGAACACAGATACGCAGTATTTT	CASSFNGLAGNTDTQYF
TRBJ1-4	NA	NA	TRBV19	TGTGCCAGTAGTATCCTTGGGGGGGCAACTAATGAAAAACTGTTTTTT	CASSILGGATNEKLFF
TRBJ1-2	TRBD1	NA	TRBV9	TGTGCCAGCAGCGTAGGGGACAGGGGGGGCGGCTACACCTTC	CASSVGDRGGGYTF
TRBJ2-1	TRBD1	NA	TRBV5-1	TGCGCCAGCCACCAGGGACAGGGGGTGAATGAGCAGTTCTTC	CASHQGQGVNEQFF
TRBJ1-1	NA	once	TRBV6-5	TGTGCCAGCAGTTACTCTTGGGACTTGAACACTGAAGCTTTCTTT	CASSYSWDLNTEAFF
TRBJ2-2	TRBD1	NA	TRBV7-8	TGTGCCAGCAGCCGAGAAGACAGGGTCACCGGGGAGCTGTTTTTT	CASSREDRVTGELFF
TRBJ1-5	NA	NA	TRBV19	TGTGCCAGTAAAGACGGGGTACGGGACTTTAATCAGCCCCAGCATTTT	CASKDGVRDFNQPQHF
TRBJ2-4	TRBD2	NA	TRBV4-3	TGCGCCAGCAGCCAAGAAGTTCTCGGGGGGGGGCGGGGCATTCAGTACTTC	CASSQEVLGGGRGIQYF
TRBJ2-3	NA	NA	TRBV5-1	TGCGCCAGCAGCTTGGACGCGGAGACAGATACGCAGTATTTT	CASSLDAETDTQYF
TRBJ1-3	NA	NA	TRBV7-8	TGTGCCAGCAGCCCCAGACTTTTCTCTGGAAACACCATATATTTT	CASSPRLFSGNTIYF
TRBJ2-6	TRBD1	NA	TRBV12-5	TGTGCTAGTGGACCGGGACAGGTGACGTCTGGGGCCAACGTCCTGACTTTC	CASGPGQVTSGANVLTF
TRBJ2-2	TRBD1	NA	TRBV6-5	TGTGCTTCTAGCGGGACAGGGGGCTTCGGGGAGCTGTTTTTT	CASSGTGGFGELFF
TRBJ2-3	NA	once	TRBV11-2	TGTGCCAGCAGCTTAAGGACAGTTAGCACAGATACGCAGTATTTT	CASSLRTVSTDTQYF
TRBJ1-2	TRBD1	NA	TRBV18	TGTGCCAGCTCTTCCGGGACAGGCCTTAACTATGGCTACACCTTC	CASSSGTGLNYGYTF
TRBJ2-4	NA	NA	TRBV7-2	TGTGCCAGCAGCTTAGTGGTAGAAAACATTCAGTACTTC	CASSLVVENIQYF
TRBJ1-1	NA	NA	TRBV4-3	TGCGCCAGCAGCCAAGATATCGAGACAGCGAACACTGAAGCTTTCTTT	CASSQDIETANTEAFF
TRBJ2-7	NA	NA	TRBV7-3	TGTGCCAGCAGCCTATTACAGGGTAACGAGCAGTACTTC	CASSLLQGNEQYF
TRBJ1-2	NA	NA	TRBV4-3	TGCGCCAGCAGCCAAGAAACCGAGGGAGCGATATATGGCTACACCTTC	CASSQETEGAIYGYTF
TRBJ1-3	NA	NA	TRBV13	TGTGCCAGCAGCCCGGGGACACTAGGAAACACCATATATTTT	CASSPGTLGNTIYF
TRBJ2-3	NA	NA	TRBV7-2	TGTGCCAGCAGCTTACCTAGCACAGATACGCAGTATTTT	CASSLPSTDTQYF
TRBJ1-5	NA	NA	TRBV7-2	TGTGCCAGCAGCTCGTCAGGGGGCAATCAGCCCCAGCATTTT	CASSSSGGNQPQHF
TRBJ1-1	TRBD1	few	TRBV19	TGTGCCAGTAGTATAACGGGACAGGGTCTCCTCACTGAAGCTTTCTTT	CASSITGQGLLTEAFF